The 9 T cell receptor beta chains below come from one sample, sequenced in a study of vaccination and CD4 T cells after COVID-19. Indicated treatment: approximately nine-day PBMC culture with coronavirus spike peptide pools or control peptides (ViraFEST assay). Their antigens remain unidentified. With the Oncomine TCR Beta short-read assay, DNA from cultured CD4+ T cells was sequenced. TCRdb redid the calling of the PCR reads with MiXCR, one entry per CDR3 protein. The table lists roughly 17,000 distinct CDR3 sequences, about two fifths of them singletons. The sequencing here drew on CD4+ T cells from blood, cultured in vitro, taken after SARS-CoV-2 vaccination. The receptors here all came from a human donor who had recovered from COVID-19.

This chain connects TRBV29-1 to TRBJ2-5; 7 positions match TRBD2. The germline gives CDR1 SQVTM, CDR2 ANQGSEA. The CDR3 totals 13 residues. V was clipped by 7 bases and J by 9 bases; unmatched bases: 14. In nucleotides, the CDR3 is TGCAGCGCTAGAGACGGACTAGTGGTCCCCCAGTACTTC. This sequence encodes CSARDGLVVPQYF.

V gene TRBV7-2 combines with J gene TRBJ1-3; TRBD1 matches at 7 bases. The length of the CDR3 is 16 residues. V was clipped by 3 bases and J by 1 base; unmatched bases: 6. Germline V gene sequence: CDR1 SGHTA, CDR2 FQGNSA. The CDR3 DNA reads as TGTGCCAGCAGCTTCGGAACAGGGGTATCTGGAAACACCATATATTTT. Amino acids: CASSFGTGVSGNTIYF.

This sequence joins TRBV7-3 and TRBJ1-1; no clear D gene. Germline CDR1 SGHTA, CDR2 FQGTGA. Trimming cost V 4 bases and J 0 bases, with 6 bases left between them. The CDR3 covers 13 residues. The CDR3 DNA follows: TGTGCCAGCAGCTCCGGAGTGAACACTGAAGCTTTCTTT. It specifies CASSSGVNTEAFF.

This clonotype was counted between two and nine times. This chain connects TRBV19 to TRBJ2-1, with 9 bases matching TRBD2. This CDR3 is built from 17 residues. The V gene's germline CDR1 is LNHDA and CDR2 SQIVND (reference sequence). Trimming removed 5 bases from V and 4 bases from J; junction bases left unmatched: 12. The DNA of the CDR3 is TGTGCCAGTAGTCAGAGGCGGGAGGGCTTTGTATACAATGAGCAGTTCTTC. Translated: CASSQRREGFVYNEQFF.

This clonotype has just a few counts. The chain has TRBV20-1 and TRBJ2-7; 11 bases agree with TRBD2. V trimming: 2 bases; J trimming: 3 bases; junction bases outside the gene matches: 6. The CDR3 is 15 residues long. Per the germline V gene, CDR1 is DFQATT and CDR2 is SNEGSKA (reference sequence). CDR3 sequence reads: CSARQGLAVYYEQYF. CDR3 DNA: TGCAGTGCTAGACAGGGACTAGCGGTATACTACGAGCAGTACTTC.

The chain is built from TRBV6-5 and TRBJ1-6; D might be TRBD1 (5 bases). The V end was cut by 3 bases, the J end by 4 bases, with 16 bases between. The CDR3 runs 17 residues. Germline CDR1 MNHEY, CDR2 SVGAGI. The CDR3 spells CASSYNPQGSYNSPLHF. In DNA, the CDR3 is TGTGCCAGCAGTTATAATCCCCAGGGATCATATAATTCACCCCTCCACTTT.

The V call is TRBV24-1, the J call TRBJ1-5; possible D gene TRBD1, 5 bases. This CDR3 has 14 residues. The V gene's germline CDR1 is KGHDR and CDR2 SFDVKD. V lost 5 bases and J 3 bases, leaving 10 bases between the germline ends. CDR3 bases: TGTGCCACCAGTGGACAGAGAAACAATCAGCCCCAGCATTTT. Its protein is CATSGQRNNQPQHF.

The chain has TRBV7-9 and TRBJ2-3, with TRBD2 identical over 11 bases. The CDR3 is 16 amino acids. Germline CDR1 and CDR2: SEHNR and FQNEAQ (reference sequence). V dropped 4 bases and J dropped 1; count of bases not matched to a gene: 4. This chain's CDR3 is CASSSVAGGGTDTQYF. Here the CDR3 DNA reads TGTGCCAGCAGCTCAGTAGCGGGAGGGGGCACAGATACGCAGTATTTT.

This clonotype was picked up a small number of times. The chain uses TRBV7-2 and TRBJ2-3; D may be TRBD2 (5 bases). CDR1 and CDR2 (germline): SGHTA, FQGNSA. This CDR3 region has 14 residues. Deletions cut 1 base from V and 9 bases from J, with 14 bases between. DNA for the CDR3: TGTGCCAGCAGCTTAGATCCTAGCTCAGTCACGCAGTATTTT. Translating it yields CASSLDPSSVTQYF.